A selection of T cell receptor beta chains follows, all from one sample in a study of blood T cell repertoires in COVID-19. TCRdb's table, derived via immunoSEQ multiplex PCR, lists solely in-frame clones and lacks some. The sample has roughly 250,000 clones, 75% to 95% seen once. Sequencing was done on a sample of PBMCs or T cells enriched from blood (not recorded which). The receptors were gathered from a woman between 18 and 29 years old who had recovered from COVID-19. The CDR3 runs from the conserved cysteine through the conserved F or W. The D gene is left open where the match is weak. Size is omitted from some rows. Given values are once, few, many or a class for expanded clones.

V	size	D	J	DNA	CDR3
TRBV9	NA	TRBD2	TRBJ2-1	TGTGCCAGCAGCCCCGGGACTAGCGGGGTAGAGCAGTTCTTC	CASSPGTSGVEQFF
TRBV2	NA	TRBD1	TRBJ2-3	TGTGCCAGTGACAGGGACATCAAGGTCACAGATACGCAGTATTTT	CASDRDIKVTDTQYF
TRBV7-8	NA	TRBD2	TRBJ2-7	TGTGCCAGCAGTTCAAAGCGGGAAGCCTACGAGCAGTACTTC	CASSSKREAYEQYF
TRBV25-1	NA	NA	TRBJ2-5	TGTGCCAGCAGTAGGGGCGAGGGGGGGGAGACCCAGTACTTC	CASSRGEGGETQYF
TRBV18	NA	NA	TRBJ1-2	TGTGCCAGCTCACCAATGCAGGGTCGGGCTAACTATGGCTACACCTTC	CASSPMQGRANYGYTF
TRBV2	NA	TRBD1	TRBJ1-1	TGTGCCAGCAGTGAGTTTAAGACAGGGAAGGCTTTCTTT	CASSEFKTGKAFF
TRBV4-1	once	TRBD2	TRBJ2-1	TGCGCCAGCAGCCGGGAGGGTCGGTCAAATGAGCAGTTCTTC	CASSREGRSNEQFF
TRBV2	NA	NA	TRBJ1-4	TGTGCCAGCAGAAGGGGTCCTACTAATGAAAAACTGTTTTTT	CASRRGPTNEKLFF
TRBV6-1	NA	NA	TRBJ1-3	TGTGCCAGCAGTGAAGCTGCGGTTTTCTCTGGAAACACCATATATTTT	CASSEAAVFSGNTIYF
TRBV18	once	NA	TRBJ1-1	TGTGCCAGCTTCGGGACTGTCCCTGAAGCTTTCTTT	CASFGTVPEAFF
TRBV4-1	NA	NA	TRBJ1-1	TGCGCCAGCAGCCAAGTAAACACTGAAGCTTTCTTT	CASSQVNTEAFF
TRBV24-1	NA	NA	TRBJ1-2	TGTGCCACCAGCCGGACAGAAAACTATGGCTACACCTTC	CATSRTENYGYTF
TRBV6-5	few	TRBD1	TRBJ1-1	TGTGCCAGCAGTTACCAACAGGGGGGGAACACTGAAGCTTTCTTT	CASSYQQGGNTEAFF
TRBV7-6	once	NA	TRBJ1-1	TGTGCCAGCAGCTCCAACCCACAGGGCACTGAAGCTTTCTTT	CASSSNPQGTEAFF
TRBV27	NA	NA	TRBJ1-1	TGTGCCAGCAGTTTATCCCCACACAGGGAGGCTTTCTTT	CASSLSPHREAFF
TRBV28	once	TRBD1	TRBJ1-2	TGTGCCAGCAGCTACCGGGACAGGGGGCTCTATGGCTACACCTTC	CASSYRDRGLYGYTF
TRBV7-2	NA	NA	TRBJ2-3	TGTGCCAGCAGCTTAGTTTGGAGGGACCCTACGCAGTATTTT	CASSLVWRDPTQYF
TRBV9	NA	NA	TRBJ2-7	TGTGCCAGCAGCAAAACCCACAGAACCTACGAGCAGTACTTC	CASSKTHRTYEQYF
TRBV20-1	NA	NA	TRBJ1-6	TGCAGTGCTAGTTCGCAGGGCGTTTATTCACCCCTCCACTTT	CSASSQGVYSPLHF
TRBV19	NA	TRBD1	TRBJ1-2	TGTGCCAGTAGTGGACAGGGCGGGAGTGGCTACACCTTC	CASSGQGGSGYTF
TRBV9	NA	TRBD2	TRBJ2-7	TGTGCCAGCAGTCTCAAGACTAGCGGGAGTAGTGAGCAGTACTTC	CASSLKTSGSSEQYF
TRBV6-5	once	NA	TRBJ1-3	TGTGCCAGCAGTTACCGTACAGGCTCTGGAAACACCATATATTTT	CASSYRTGSGNTIYF
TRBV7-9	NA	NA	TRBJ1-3	TGTGCCAGCAGCCCTGCGGGAAACACCATATATTTT	CASSPAGNTIYF
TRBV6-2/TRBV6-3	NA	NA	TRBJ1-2	TGTGCCAGCAGTTACGATGGGGGACAAACCGGCTACACCTTC	CASSYDGGQTGYTF
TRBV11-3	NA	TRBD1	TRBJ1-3	TGTGCCAGCAGCTGGCAGGGGGCGACTGGAAACACCATATATTTT	CASSWQGATGNTIYF
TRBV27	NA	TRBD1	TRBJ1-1	TGTGCCAGCAGTTCGCCCGGGACAGCGAAAAATGAAGCTTTCTTT	CASSSPGTAKNEAFF
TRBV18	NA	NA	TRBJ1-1	TGTGCCAGCTCTAAGTTTGAGGCCAGTCTGAACACTGAAGCTTTCTTT	CASSKFEASLNTEAFF
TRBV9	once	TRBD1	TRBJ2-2	TGTGCCAGCAGGGCCAACAGGGGCGGGTCGGACACCGGGGAGCTGTTTTTT	CASRANRGGSDTGELFF
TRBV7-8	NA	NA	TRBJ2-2	TGTGCCAGCAGCGCCACAGGGTTTGGGGCCGGGGAGCTGTTTTTT	CASSATGFGAGELFF
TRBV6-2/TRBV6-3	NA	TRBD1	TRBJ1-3	TGTGCCAGCAGTTACCGGGACAGCCCTGGAAACACCATATATTTT	CASSYRDSPGNTIYF
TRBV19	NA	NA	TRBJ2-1	TGTGCCAGTAGCCCTGACAGGTTGGACAATGAGCAGTTCTTC	CASSPDRLDNEQFF
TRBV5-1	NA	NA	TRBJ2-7	TGCGCCAGCACCCTTGAGAGCGGATCCTACGAGCAGTACTTC	CASTLESGSYEQYF
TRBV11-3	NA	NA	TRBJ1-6	TGTGCCAGCAGCAAAGGACAGCTAAATTCACCCCTCCACTTT	CASSKGQLNSPLHF
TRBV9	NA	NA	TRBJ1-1	TGTGCCAGCAGGGAGTACAAGAACACTGAAGCTTTCTTT	CASREYKNTEAFF
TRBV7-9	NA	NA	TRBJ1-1	TGTGCCAGCAGCCCAGGGACTCGCCGAGGGAACACTGAAGCTTTCTTT	CASSPGTRRGNTEAFF
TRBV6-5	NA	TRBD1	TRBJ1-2	TGTGCCAGCAGCTACTTGACAGGGAGGCTTTACTATGGCTACACCTTC	CASSYLTGRLYYGYTF
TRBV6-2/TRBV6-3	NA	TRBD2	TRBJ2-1	TGTGCCAGCAGTTACCCTGATAGCTCGCGGGGGGGCTACAATGAGCAGTTCTTC	CASSYPDSSRGGYNEQFF
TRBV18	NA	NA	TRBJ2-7	TGTGCCAGCTCATTACGTCAGGGGGGCAACGAGCAGTACTTC	CASSLRQGGNEQYF
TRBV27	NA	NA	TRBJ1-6	TGTGCCAGCAGTTTACGGGGCTATAATTCACCCCTCCACTTT	CASSLRGYNSPLHF
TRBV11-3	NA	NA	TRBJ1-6	TGTGCCAGCAGCTTAGCAGATGGACAACCCCTCCACTTT	CASSLADGQPLHF
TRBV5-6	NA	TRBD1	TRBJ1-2	TGTGCCAGCAGCTTAACAGGGGCGGGTGGCTACACCTTC	CASSLTGAGGYTF